The 2 T cell receptor beta chains in this list originate from one sample, sequenced in a study of tumor-infiltrating lymphocytes in oesophageal squamous cell carcinoma (dated by TCRdb to the mid-2010s). Library preparation was by PCR. The sequencer was an Illumina HiSeq 2000. TCRdb handled the public reads itself, with Q25 trimming in fastp and clone calling in MiXCR, and kept productive beta chains. Here each entry gathers all rows of one CDR3 protein and keeps the most common genes and DNA. The sample contains approximately 9,700 distinct CDR3 sequences, 58% of them found a single time. The top ten clonotypes cover over 30% of the sample. The sequenced material came from esophageal tumor tissue. The source of these receptors is a female donor with esophageal squamous cell carcinoma.

This clonotype was seen repeatedly, ten times or more. The V gene is TRBV27, the J gene TRBJ2-1; D ambiguous. The V end lost 2 bases, the J end lost 7 bases, and 9 bases lay between the germline ends. This CDR3 comprises 13 residues. Germline-derived CDR1 and CDR2 are MNHEY and SMNVEV (reference sequence). The CDR3 region is CASSLSQTNEQFF. The CDR3 nucleotides are TGTGCCAGCAGTTTAAGCCAAACTAATGAGCAGTTCTTC.

This clonotype was counted between two and nine times. The rearrangement links TRBV7-8 to TRBJ1-2; D might be TRBD1 (6 bases). CDR1 and CDR2 from the germline V gene are SGHVS and FQNEAQ. The CDR3 covers 14 residues. Trimming pared 1 base from V and 2 bases from J, leaving 8 bases between. In DNA, the CDR3 is TGTGCCAGCAGCTTAGGGCAGGGGAACTATGGCTACACCTTC. This translates into CASSLGQGNYGYTF.